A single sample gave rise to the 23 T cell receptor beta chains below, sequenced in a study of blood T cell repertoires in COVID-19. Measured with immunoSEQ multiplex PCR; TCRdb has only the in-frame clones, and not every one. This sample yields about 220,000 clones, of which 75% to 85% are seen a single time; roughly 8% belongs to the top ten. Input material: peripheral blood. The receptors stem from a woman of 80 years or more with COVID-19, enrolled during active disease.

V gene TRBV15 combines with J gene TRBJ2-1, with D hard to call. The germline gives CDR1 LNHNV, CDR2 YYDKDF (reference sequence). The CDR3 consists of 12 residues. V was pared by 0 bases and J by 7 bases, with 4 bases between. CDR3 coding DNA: TGTGCCACCAGCAGAGATATAAATGAGCAGTTCTTC. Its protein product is CATSRDINEQFF.

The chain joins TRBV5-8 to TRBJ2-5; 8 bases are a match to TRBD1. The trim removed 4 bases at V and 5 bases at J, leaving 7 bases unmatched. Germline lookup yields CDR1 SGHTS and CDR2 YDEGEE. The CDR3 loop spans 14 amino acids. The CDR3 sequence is CASSRDRGRETQYF. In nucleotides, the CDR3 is TGTGCCAGCAGCCGTGACAGGGGCCGGGAGACCCAGTACTTC.

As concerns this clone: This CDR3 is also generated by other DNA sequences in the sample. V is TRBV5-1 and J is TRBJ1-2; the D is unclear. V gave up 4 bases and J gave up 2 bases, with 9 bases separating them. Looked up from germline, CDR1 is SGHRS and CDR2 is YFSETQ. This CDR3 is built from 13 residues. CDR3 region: CASSLSGNYGYTF. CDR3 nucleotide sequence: TGCGCCAGCAGCCTATCAGGCAACTATGGCTACACCTTC.

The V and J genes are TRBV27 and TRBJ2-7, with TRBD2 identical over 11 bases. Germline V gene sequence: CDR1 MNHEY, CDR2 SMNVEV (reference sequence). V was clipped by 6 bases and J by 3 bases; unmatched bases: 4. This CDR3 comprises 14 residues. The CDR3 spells CASSLGLAGYEQYF. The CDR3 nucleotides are TGTGCCAGCAGCCTTGGACTAGCGGGCTACGAGCAGTACTTC.

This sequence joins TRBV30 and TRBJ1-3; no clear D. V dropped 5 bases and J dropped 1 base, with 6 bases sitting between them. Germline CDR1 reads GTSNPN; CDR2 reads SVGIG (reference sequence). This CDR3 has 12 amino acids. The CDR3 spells CAWGPSGNTIYF. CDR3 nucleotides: TGTGCCTGGGGACCTTCTGGAAACACCATATATTTT.

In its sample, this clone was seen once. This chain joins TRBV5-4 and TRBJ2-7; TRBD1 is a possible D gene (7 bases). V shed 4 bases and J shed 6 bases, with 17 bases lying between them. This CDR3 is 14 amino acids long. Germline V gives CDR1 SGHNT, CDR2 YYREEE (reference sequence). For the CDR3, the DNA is TGTGCCAGCAGCCCCAACAGGGGAGGTCTCGAGCAGTACTTC. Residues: CASSPNRGGLEQYF.

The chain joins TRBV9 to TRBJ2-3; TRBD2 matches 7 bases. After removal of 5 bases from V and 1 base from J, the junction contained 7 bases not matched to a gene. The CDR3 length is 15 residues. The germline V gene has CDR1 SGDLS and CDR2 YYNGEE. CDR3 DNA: TGTGCCAGCAGAGCTGCGGGAGAGCGCACAGATACGCAGTATTTT. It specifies CASRAAGERTDTQYF.

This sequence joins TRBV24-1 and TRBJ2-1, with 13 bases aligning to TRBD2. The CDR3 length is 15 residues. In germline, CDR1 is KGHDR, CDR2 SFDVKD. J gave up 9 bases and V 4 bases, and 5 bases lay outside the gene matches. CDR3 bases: TGTGCCACCAGTGAAAGGACTAGCGGGAGCAGTGAGCAGTTCTTC. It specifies CATSERTSGSSEQFF.

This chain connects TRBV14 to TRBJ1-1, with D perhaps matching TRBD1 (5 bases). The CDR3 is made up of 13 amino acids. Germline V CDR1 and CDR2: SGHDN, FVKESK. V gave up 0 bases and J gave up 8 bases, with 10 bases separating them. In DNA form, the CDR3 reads TGTGCCAGCAGCCAAGACACCTACAGGGAAGCTTTCTTT. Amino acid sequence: CASSQDTYREAFF. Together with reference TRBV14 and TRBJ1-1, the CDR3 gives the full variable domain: EAGVTQFPSHSVIEKGQTVTLRCDPISGHDNLYWYRRVMGKEIKFLLHFVKESKQDESGMPNNRFLAERTGGTYSTLKVQPAELEDSGVYFCASSQDTYREAFFGQGTRLTVV.

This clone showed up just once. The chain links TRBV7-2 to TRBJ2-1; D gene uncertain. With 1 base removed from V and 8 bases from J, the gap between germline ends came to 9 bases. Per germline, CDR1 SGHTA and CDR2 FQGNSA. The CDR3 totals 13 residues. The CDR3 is CASSLGISYEQFF. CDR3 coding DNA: TGTGCCAGCAGCTTAGGTATTAGCTATGAGCAGTTCTTC.

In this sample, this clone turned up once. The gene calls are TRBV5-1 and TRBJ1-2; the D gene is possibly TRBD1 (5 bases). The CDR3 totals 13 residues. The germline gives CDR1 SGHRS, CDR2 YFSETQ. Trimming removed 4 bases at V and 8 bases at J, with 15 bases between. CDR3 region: CASSLGGDGGYTF. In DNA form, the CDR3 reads TGCGCCAGCAGCCTAGGAGGGGATGGGGGCTACACCTTC.

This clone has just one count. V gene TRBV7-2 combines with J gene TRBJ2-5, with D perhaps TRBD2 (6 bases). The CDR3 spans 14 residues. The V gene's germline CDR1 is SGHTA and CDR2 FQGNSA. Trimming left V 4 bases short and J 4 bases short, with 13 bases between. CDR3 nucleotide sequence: TGTGCCAGCAGCTCAACGGGGGTCGCAGAGACCCAGTACTTC. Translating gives CASSSTGVAETQYF.

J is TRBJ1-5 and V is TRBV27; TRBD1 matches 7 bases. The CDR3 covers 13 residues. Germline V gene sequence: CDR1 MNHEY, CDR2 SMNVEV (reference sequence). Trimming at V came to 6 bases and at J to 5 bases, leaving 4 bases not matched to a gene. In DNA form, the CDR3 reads TGTGCCAGCAGATCGACAGGGCATCAGCCCCAGCATTTT. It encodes CASRSTGHQPQHF.

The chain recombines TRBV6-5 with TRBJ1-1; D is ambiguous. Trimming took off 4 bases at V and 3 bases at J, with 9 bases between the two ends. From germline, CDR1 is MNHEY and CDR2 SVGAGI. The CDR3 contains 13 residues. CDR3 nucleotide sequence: TGTGCCAGCAGTTCCCCGGGGTACACTGAAGCTTTCTTT. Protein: CASSSPGYTEAFF.

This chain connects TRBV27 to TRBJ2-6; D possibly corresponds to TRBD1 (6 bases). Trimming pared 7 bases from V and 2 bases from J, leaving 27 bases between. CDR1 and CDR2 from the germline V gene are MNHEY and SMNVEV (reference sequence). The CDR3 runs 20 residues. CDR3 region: CASTNPTTVGAKAGANVLTF. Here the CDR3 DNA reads TGTGCCAGCACAAACCCTACCACAGTGGGGGCCAAGGCTGGGGCCAACGTCCTGACTTTC.

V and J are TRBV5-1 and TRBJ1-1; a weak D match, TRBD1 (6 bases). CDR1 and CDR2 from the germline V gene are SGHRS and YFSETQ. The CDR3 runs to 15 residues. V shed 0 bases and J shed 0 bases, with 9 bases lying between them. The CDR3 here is CASSLGGLMNTEAFF. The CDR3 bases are TGCGCCAGCAGCTTGGGGGGGCTAATGAACACTGAAGCTTTCTTT.

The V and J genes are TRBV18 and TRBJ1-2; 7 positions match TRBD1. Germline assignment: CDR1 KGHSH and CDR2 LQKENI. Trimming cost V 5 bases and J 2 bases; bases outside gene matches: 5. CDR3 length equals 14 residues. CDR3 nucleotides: TGTGCCAGCTCAACAGGGGCTAGGAACTATGGCTACACCTTC. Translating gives CASSTGARNYGYTF.

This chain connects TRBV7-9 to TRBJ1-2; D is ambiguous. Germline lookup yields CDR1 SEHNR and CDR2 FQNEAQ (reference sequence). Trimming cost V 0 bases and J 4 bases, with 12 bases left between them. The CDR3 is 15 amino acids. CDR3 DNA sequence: TGTGCCAGCAGCTTAGCAGGCGACGGACTCTATGGCTACACCTTC. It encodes CASSLAGDGLYGYTF.

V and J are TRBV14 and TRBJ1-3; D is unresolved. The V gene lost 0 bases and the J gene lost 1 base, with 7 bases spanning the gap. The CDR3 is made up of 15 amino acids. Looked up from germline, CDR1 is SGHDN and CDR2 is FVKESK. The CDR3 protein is CASSQDRDSGNTIYF. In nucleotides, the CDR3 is TGTGCCAGCAGCCAAGATCGAGATTCTGGAAACACCATATATTTT.

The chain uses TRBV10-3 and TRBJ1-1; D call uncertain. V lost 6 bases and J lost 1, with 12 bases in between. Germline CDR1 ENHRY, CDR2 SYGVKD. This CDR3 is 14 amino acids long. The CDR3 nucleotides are TGTGCCATCAGGCCGGGAGTTGGGAACACTGAAGCTTTCTTT. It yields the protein CAIRPGVGNTEAFF.

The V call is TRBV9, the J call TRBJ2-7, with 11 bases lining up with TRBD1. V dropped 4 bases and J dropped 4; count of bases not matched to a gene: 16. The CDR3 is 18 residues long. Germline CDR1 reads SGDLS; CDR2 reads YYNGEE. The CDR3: CASSPWTGGLFIPYEQYF. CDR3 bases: TGTGCCAGCAGCCCATGGACAGGGGGCTTATTTATCCCATACGAGCAGTACTTC.

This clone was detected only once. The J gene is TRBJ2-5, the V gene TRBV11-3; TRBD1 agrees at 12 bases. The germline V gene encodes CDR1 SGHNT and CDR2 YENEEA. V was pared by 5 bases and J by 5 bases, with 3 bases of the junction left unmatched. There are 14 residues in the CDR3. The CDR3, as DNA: TGTGCCAGCAGCCGGGACAGGGGGCAGGAGACCCAGTACTTC. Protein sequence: CASSRDRGQETQYF.

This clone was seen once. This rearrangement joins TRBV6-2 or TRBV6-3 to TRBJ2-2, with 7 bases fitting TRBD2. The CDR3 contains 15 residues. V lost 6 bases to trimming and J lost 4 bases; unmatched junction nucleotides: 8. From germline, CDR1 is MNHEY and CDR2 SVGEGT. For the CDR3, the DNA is TGTGCCAGCAGCCCCCAGCGGGATGGCACCGGGGAGCTGTTTTTT. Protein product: CASSPQRDGTGELFF.